The 27 T cell receptor beta chains below were found in one sample sequenced in a study of blood T cell repertoires in COVID-19. Produced via immunoSEQ multiplex PCR; TCRdb's table is partial and in-frame only. The sample has more than 450,000 clones; around 90% are singletons. Sequenced input: PBMCs or T cells enriched from blood (not recorded which). The receptor set was obtained from a woman under 30 who had recovered from COVID-19.

This clone was picked up a small number of times. CDR3 coding DNA: TGTGCCAGCACGGTGGACTTTCAAGAGACCCAGTACTTC. Amino acid sequence: CASTVDFQETQYF. This chain connects TRBV2 to TRBJ2-5; a weak D match, TRBD2 (5 bases). The CDR3 spans 13 residues. V was trimmed by 7 bases and J by 2 bases, leaving 11 bases between them. Germline values: CDR1 SNHLY, CDR2 FYNNEI.

V gene TRBV4-1 combines with J gene TRBJ1-6, with D unclear. CDR3 size: 14 residues. Germline CDR1 MGHRA, CDR2 YSYEKL. Between the trimmed V and J ends, which lost 4 bases and 13 bases, there was a span of 17 bases. CDR3 DNA sequence: TGCGCCAGCAGCCCGTCGGGTAGGCTCGGGCCCCTCCACTTT. This sequence encodes CASSPSGRLGPLHF.

The chain uses TRBV30 and TRBJ1-4; TRBD1 matches 10 bases. The CDR3 is 16 amino acids. The ends lost 0 bases at V and 11 bases at J; junction bases unmatched: 12. Germline loops: CDR1 GTSNPN, CDR2 SVGIG (reference sequence). CDR3 nucleotide sequence: TGTGCCTGGAGTGTAGGACAGGGGGGAGTGGGCGCGAAACTGTTTTTT. It is translated as CAWSVGQGGVGAKLFF.

The rearrangement uses TRBV24-1 and TRBJ1-5; D possibly corresponds to TRBD1 (5 bases). Germline-derived CDR1 and CDR2 are KGHDR and SFDVKD. There are 15 residues in the CDR3. Trimming removed 1 base from V and 6 bases from J, with 12 bases in between. CDR3 sequence reads: CATSDFRWGGQPQHF. The CDR3 nucleotides read TGTGCCACCAGTGATTTTAGGTGGGGGGGTCAGCCCCAGCATTTT.

This chain connects TRBV18 to TRBJ2-1, with 8 bases fitting TRBD2. V lost 1 base and J lost 15; bases outside the gene matches: 14. Germline V gives CDR1 KGHSH, CDR2 LQKENI. The CDR3 is 15 amino acids. The CDR3 DNA sequence: TGTGCCAGCTCACCACTCCCCCGGTGGGGACTAGAGGCGTTCTTC. Translated, it gives CASSPLPRWGLEAFF.

The chain is built from TRBV3-1 (or the pseudogene TRBV3-2) and TRBJ1-3; 8 bases align to TRBD1. Germline assignment: CDR1 LGHDT and CDR2 YNNKEL (reference sequence). There are 15 residues in the CDR3. V trimming: 3 bases; J trimming: 3 bases; junction bases outside the gene matches: 4. DNA of the CDR3: TGTGCCAGCAGCCAGGACAGGGACGTTGGAAACACCATATATTTT. It codes for CASSQDRDVGNTIYF.

With respect to this clone: Other DNA variants within this sample encode the same CDR3. V and J are TRBV7-2 and TRBJ2-2; 8 bases agree with TRBD2. The germline gives CDR1 SGHTA, CDR2 FQGNSA. The V and J ends lost 2 bases and 2 bases, in that order; junction bases with no gene match: 1. The CDR3 is 15 residues long. This chain's CDR3 is CASSLSGGNTGELFF. The CDR3 DNA sequence: TGTGCCAGCAGCTTAAGCGGGGGAAACACCGGGGAGCTGTTTTTT.

The J gene is TRBJ2-7, the V gene TRBV11-2, with TRBD1 identical over 8 bases. The CDR3 consists of 15 residues. Germline V gene sequence: CDR1 SGHAT, CDR2 FQNNGV. The trim removed 3 bases at V and 4 bases at J, leaving 8 bases unmatched. The CDR3 here is CASSFGQGAPYEQYF. CDR3 bases: TGTGCCAGCAGCTTTGGGCAGGGGGCACCATACGAGCAGTACTTC.

The chain uses TRBV4-1 and TRBJ1-2, with D possibly being TRBD1 (5 bases). The CDR3 has 15 amino acids. Trimming pared 0 bases from V and 4 bases from J, leaving 12 bases between. Germline lookup yields CDR1 MGHRA and CDR2 YSYEKL. The CDR3 DNA sequence: TGCGCCAGCAGCCAAGAACCCCAGGGATCCTATGGCTACACCTTC. Its protein product is CASSQEPQGSYGYTF.

CDR3 protein: CASSIDHGGEQYF. CDR3 coding DNA: TGTGCCAGTAGTATAGATCACGGGGGCGAGCAGTACTTC. The genes are TRBV19 and TRBJ2-7; D may be TRBD2 (6 bases). CDR1 is LNHDA and CDR2 is SQIVND in the germline V gene (reference sequence). Deletions cut 0 bases from V and 6 bases from J, with 9 bases between. The CDR3 extends over 13 amino acids.

The CDR3 DNA is TGTGCCAGCAGCTTAATACAGGGGAGTTTCGGGGAGCTGTTTTTT. This translates into CASSLIQGSFGELFF. The chain combines TRBV7-9 with TRBJ2-2; TRBD1 agrees at 7 bases. There are 15 residues in the CDR3. Germline V gene data show CDR1 as SEHNR and CDR2 as FQNEAQ (reference sequence). Trimming cost V 2 bases and J 7 bases; bases outside gene matches: 7.

In nucleotides, the CDR3 is TGTGCCAGCTCTACTATCGGACAAGGCCCGGGCGGCTACACCTTC. Its translation: CASSTIGQGPGGYTF. The rearrangement joins TRBV18 to TRBJ1-2, with D possibly matching TRBD1 (5 bases). The CDR3 is 15 amino acids. Germline V gene data show CDR1 as KGHSH and CDR2 as LQKENI. The V end lost 6 bases, the J end lost 8 bases, and 22 bases lay between the germline ends.

The rearrangement uses TRBV7-2 and TRBJ1-4; TRBD1 might be the D (6 bases). The V gene lost 4 bases and the J gene lost 6 bases, with 15 bases spanning the gap. This CDR3 region has 15 residues. Germline V gene data show CDR1 as SGHTA and CDR2 as FQGNSA. The CDR3 reads CASSSQQGTDEKLFF. The CDR3, as DNA: TGTGCCAGCAGCTCACAACAGGGAACGGATGAAAAACTGTTTTTT. Filled out from reference TRBV7-2 and TRBJ1-4, the complete variable domain reads GAGVSQSPSNKVTEKGKDVELRCDPISGHTALYWYRQSLGQGLEFLIYFQGNSAPDKSGLPSDRFSAERTGGSVSTLTIQRTQQEDSAVYLCASSSQQGTDEKLFFGSGTQLSVL.

The J gene is TRBJ2-2, the V gene TRBV10-1; possible D gene TRBD2, 5 bases. Looked up from germline, CDR1 is WNHNN and CDR2 is SYGVQD (reference sequence). V shed 6 bases and J shed 2 bases, with 10 bases lying between them. The CDR3 extends over 14 amino acids. This CDR3 reads CASRAGVNTGELFF. As DNA, the CDR3 is TGCGCCAGCAGGGCCGGGGTTAACACCGGGGAGCTGTTTTTT.

The chain recombines TRBV3-1 (or the pseudogene TRBV3-2) with TRBJ2-1; 11 nucleotides align to TRBD2. The CDR3 has 17 residues. Germline V gene sequence: CDR1 LGHDT, CDR2 YNNKEL (reference sequence). V was clipped by 1 base and J by 5 bases; unmatched bases: 7. CDR3 coding DNA: TGTGCCAGCAGCCAAGTGGCTAGCGGGGGGCAACACAATGAGCAGTTCTTC. The encoded protein is CASSQVASGGQHNEQFF.

The J gene is TRBJ2-1, the V gene TRBV5-1; 10 nucleotides align to TRBD2. The V and J ends lost 0 bases and 5 bases, in that order; junction bases with no gene match: 5. Germline values: CDR1 SGHRS, CDR2 YFSETQ. The CDR3 extends over 16 amino acids. This CDR3 reads CASSLAGLAANNEQFF. The DNA for the CDR3 is TGCGCCAGCAGCTTGGCCGGACTAGCGGCAAACAATGAGCAGTTCTTC. Complete variable domain (other parts from reference TRBV5-1 and TRBJ2-1): KAGVTQTPRYLIKTRGQQVTLSCSPISGHRSVSWYQQTPGQGLQFLFEYFSETQRNKGNFPGRFSGRQFSNSRSEMNVSTLELGDSALYLCASSLAGLAANNEQFFGPGTRLTVL.

The chain employs TRBV7-9 and TRBJ2-5; 9 bases are shared with TRBD2. From germline, CDR1 is SEHNR and CDR2 FQNEAQ (reference sequence). V lost 3 bases, J lost 5 bases, and 10 bases stayed unmatched. The CDR3 is 16 amino acids. The CDR3 DNA follows: TGTGCCAGCAGCTTTCCCCGGCTAGCGGGGTCCGAGACCCAGTACTTC. Protein sequence: CASSFPRLAGSETQYF. The full variable domain, in which reference TRBV7-9 and TRBJ2-5 provide the parts outside the CDR3, is DTGVSQNPRHKITKRGQNVTFRCDPISEHNRLYWYRQTLGQGPEFLTYFQNEAQLEKSRLLSDRFSAERPKGSFSTLEIQRTEQGDSAMYLCASSFPRLAGSETQYFGPGTRLLVL.

The CDR3, as DNA: TGTGCCATCAGTGAGTCGATTACGGGGGGCCGCTACACCTTC. It encodes CAISESITGGRYTF. V gene TRBV10-3 combines with J gene TRBJ1-2; D possibly corresponds to TRBD1 (6 bases). CDR1 ENHRY and CDR2 SYGVKD come from the germline V gene. There are 14 residues in the CDR3. V was pared by 0 bases and J by 9 bases, with 14 bases between.

The rearrangement joins TRBV6-5 to TRBJ1-1; D gene ambiguous. There are 11 residues in the CDR3. V was pared by 8 bases and J by 1 base, with 5 bases between. CDR1 is MNHEY, CDR2 SVGAGI, per germline. DNA of the CDR3: TGTGCCAGCCAGCGGAACACTGAAGCTTTCTTT. Protein: CASQRNTEAFF.

This sequence joins TRBV25-1 and TRBJ2-1, with D unclear. Germline CDR1 MGHDK, CDR2 SYGVNS. The CDR3 has 14 amino acids. V gave up 2 bases and J gave up 6 bases, with 11 bases separating them. In DNA, the CDR3 is TGTGCCAGCAGTGAAAGTTCGGTTTCCAATGAGCAGTTCTTC. Translated: CASSESSVSNEQFF.

This chain links TRBV9 with TRBJ2-3; possibly TRBD2 for D (5 bases). V was shortened by 4 bases and J by 4 bases, with 16 bases between the two germline ends. CDR1 is SGDLS and CDR2 is YYNGEE in the germline V gene. The CDR3 contains 15 residues. The DNA of the CDR3 is TGTGCCAGCAGCCTCGGGGAAGGTGCGGCAGATACGCAGTATTTT. Its protein product is CASSLGEGAADTQYF.

This sequence joins TRBV30 and TRBJ1-5, with D perhaps TRBD1 (6 bases). The CDR3 has 14 residues. Per germline, CDR1 GTSNPN and CDR2 SVGIG (reference sequence). Between the trimmed V and J ends, which lost 5 bases and 7 bases, there was a span of 18 bases. This chain's CDR3 is CAWGTQGYGQPQHF. DNA for the CDR3: TGTGCCTGGGGGACTCAGGGGTACGGACAGCCCCAGCATTTT.

This chain joins TRBV3-1 (or the pseudogene TRBV3-2) and TRBJ1-3; unclear D gene. Deletions cut 5 bases from V and 0 bases from J, with 11 bases between. This CDR3 has 15 amino acids. CDR1 and CDR2 from the germline V gene are LGHDT and YNNKEL (reference sequence). The CDR3 sequence: CASSSQDDSGNTIYF. The CDR3 DNA reads as TGTGCCAGCAGCTCCCAGGATGACTCTGGAAACACCATATATTTT.

CDR3 protein: CASSLGTDYEQYF. CDR3 in DNA: TGTGCCAGCAGCTTGGGGACAGACTACGAGCAGTACTTC. V gene TRBV5-4 combines with J gene TRBJ2-7; a weak D match, TRBD1 (6 bases). The CDR3 runs to 13 residues. Trimming removed 0 bases at V and 3 bases at J, with 7 bases between. Germline CDR1 and CDR2: SGHNT and YYREEE (reference sequence).

Points on this clone: An end of the junction differs from the germline gene, which may be a read error. The CDR3 sequence: CASSPGDRGRAVF. The CDR3 DNA is TGTGCCAGCAGTCCCGGCGACAGGGGTAGGGCGGTTTTT. V usage is TRBV12-3 or TRBV12-4 and J usage is TRBJ1-4; 8 bases match TRBD1. The CDR3 length is 13 residues.

This clone showed up just once. The V call is TRBV2, the J call TRBJ2-1; tentative D call: TRBD2 (5 bases). With 6 bases removed from V and 5 bases from J, the gap between germline ends came to 17 bases. The CDR3 loop spans 15 amino acids. Germline CDR1 reads SNHLY; CDR2 reads FYNNEI. CDR3 sequence: CASRWKDFRHNEQFF. The DNA for the CDR3 is TGTGCCAGCAGATGGAAGGACTTCAGACACAATGAGCAGTTCTTC.

This rearrangement joins TRBV28 to TRBJ2-3, with 14 positions matching TRBD2. The CDR3 runs 17 residues. With 3 bases clipped from V and 6 bases from J, the junction kept 8 bases outside the gene matches. Germline V lookup: CDR1 MDHEN, CDR2 SYDVKM. Written as DNA, the CDR3 is TGTGCCAGCAGTTTCCCGGGACTAGCGGGGGTGGGGGATACGCAGTATTTT. Translated, it gives CASSFPGLAGVGDTQYF.